This T cell receptor beta chain originates from a study of HIV-infected patients and healthy controls (dated by TCRdb to about 2014). The library came from 5' RACE. The instrument was an Illumina MiSeq. TCRdb reran the public reads through fastp at Q25 and MiXCR, keeping productive beta chains. Duplicate CDR3 protein sequences are folded into a single record with the most common DNA and genes. The table for this sample lists some 67,000 distinct CDR3 sequences; about 15% of them were counted only once. Of the sample, under 6.5% is held by the ten largest clones. Concerning this clonotype: No cognate antigen has been identified for it. No much larger clone is present one base from it, and per-base qualities are unavailable.

This clonotype was sampled from a human donor in good health. The specimen was CD4+ T cells from blood.

The CDR3 loop reads CASSQDETSGYNEQFF. The nucleotide sequence is TGCGCCAGCAGCCAAGATGAAACTAGCGGCTACAATGAGCAGTTCTTC. Recombination connected TRBV4-3 to TRBJ2-1; TRBD2 matches 8 bases in the middle. According to the germline V gene, CDR1 reads LGHNA and CDR2 reads YSLEER. From its cysteine to its phenylalanine, the CDR3 spans 16 amino acids. Only the CDR3 region is kept as DNA, spanning 48 bases read in frame from base 1. Unmatched junction bases come to 4, with V trimmed by 0 bases and J by 3 bases.